The entry below gives a single TCR beta chain sequence along with its context. Germline V gene sequence: CDR1 MDHEN, CDR2 SYDVKM. The CDR3 spans 16 residues. The V end lost 6 bases, the J end lost 6 bases, and 21 bases lay between the germline ends. The data originate from a study of blood T cell repertoires in COVID-19. Study information: T cells, B-cell-depleted T cells, or PBMCs provided the cDNA or gDNA that served as material.

Per the study methods: Reference gene primer amplification in the assay estimated nucleated cell counts. The protocol was immunoSEQ multiplex PCR, while the TCRdb copy is restricted to in-frame clones and leaves out a portion. Clone size and V and J calls were adopted from that table, with D and trimming inferred from the DNA. The sample consists of about 250,000 clones, approximately 91% of them appearing once. The V gene is TRBV28, the J gene TRBJ1-5, with D possibly TRBD1 on 6 matching bases. This TCR was recovered from a middle-aged woman who had recovered from COVID-19. Sequencing was carried out using peripheral blood. CDR3 in amino acids: CASSLQGSSPGQPQHF. The CDR3 nucleotides read TGTGCCAGCAGCCTACAGGGCTCGAGTCCGGGTCAGCCCCAGCATTTT.